This T cell receptor (beta chain) was recorded in a study of blood T cell repertoires in COVID-19. Study-wide context: Samples came from the United States, Italy and Spain, spanning acute and convalescent COVID-19. PBMCs, B-cell-depleted T cells, or T cells provided the cDNA or gDNA that made up the material.

The CDR3 covers 16 residues. CDR1 LNHDA and CDR2 SQIVND come from the germline V gene (reference sequence). V lost 7 bases to trimming and J lost 2 bases, with 19 bases between them. The protocol was immunoSEQ multiplex PCR, while the TCRdb copy is restricted to in-frame clones and leaves out a portion. The sample consists of around 190,000 clones, 82% of them appearing once. Enrolled during active infection, Seattle patients were then followed longitudinally. This TCR was recovered from an older woman with COVID-19, enrolled during active disease. V is TRBV19 and J is TRBJ2-3, with D perhaps TRBD1 (6 bases). Source material: peripheral blood. This chain's CDR3 is CASIPKQGLTTDTQYF. CDR3 DNA: TGTGCCAGTATACCAAAGCAGGGGCTCACCACAGATACGCAGTATTTT.